This TCR beta chain was captured in a study of shared clonotypes between healthy human individuals. Study-level results: Naive CD4 clonotypes overlapped across a handful of donors at roughly 5.1%.

The CDR3 covers 16 residues. V lost 3 bases to trimming and J lost 2 bases; unmatched junction nucleotides: 6. The germline V gene has CDR1 LNHDA and CDR2 SQIVND (reference sequence). Every subset had its genomic DNA shared out evenly among several immunoSEQ plates. Libraries were prepared by immunoSEQ multiplex PCR; TCRdb keeps only in-frame clonotypes and omits some of them. The sample yields about 2.4 million clones, roughly 93% seen once. CD4+ cells were split into CD45RA+ naive and CD45RA-negative memory subsets. This clone was seen a single time. Its specificity is unknown. The receptor was derived from a man younger than 35 in good health. Some clones in this sample may be carry-over from other donors' samples. The sample consisted of naive CD4+ T cells from PBMCs. Subset noted: CD45RA+ positively selected. The J gene is TRBJ2-3, the V gene TRBV19; TRBD1 agrees at 9 bases. The CDR3 DNA is TGTGCCAGTAGTATGCCCCGGGACAGGGACACAGATACGCAGTATTTT. It translates to CASSMPRDRDTDTQYF.